This TCR beta chain stems from a study of cytomegalovirus exposure and HLA in healthy donors. Study-wide background: According to later analysis, the same platform produced the approximately 120 validation and several hundred first-cohort repertoires.

The CDR3 totals 15 residues. The ends were cut back, 6 bases at V and 4 bases at J, with 17 bases in the middle. Germline V gives CDR1 LNHDA, CDR2 SQIVND (reference sequence). Profiling relied on immunoSEQ multiplex PCR, and the TCRdb table lists in-frame clones only, not all of them. The sample has 100,000 to 150,000 clones, about 94% seen once. In the case of this clone: The antigen is unknown.

Study-wide findings and caveats: It was found in a later analysis that first-cohort TCR clusters tended to co-occur in the approximately 120 validation repertoires.

This sequence originates from a woman between 18 and 30 years old in good health and CMV-seronegative. The sequenced sample was PBMCs. The chain links TRBV19 to TRBJ2-3; maybe TRBD2 (5 bases). The CDR3 region has the DNA TGTGCCAGTAGCCCGGGAATGACTACCGCAGATACGCAGTATTTT. Translating gives CASSPGMTTADTQYF.